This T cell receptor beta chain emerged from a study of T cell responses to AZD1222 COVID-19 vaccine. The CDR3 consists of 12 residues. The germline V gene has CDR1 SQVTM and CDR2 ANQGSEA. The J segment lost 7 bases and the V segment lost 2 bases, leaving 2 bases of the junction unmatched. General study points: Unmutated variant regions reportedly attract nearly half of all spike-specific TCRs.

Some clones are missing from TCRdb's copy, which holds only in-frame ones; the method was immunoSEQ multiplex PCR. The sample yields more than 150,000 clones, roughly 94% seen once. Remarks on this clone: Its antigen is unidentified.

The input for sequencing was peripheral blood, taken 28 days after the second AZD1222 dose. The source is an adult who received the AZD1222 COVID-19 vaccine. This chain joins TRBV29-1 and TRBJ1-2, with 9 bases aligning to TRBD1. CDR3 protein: CSVEYRGLGYTF. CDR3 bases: TGCAGCGTTGAATACAGGGGGCTTGGCTACACCTTC.